Below, 26 T cell receptor beta chains from the same sample are listed, as sequenced in a study of blood T cell repertoires in COVID-19. Clones were read by immunoSEQ multiplex PCR, and TCRdb kept only the in-frame ones, dropping some. Of about 460,000 clones listed, 70% to 90% were seen once; the top ten hold roughly 8%. The sequenced sample consisted of PBMCs or T cells enriched from blood (not recorded which). These receptor sequences come from an older woman who had recovered from COVID-19.

The rearrangement joins TRBV25-1 to TRBJ2-3, with TRBD1 as a possible D gene (6 bases). CDR1 is MGHDK, CDR2 SYGVNS, per germline. This CDR3 is built from 14 residues. V lost 7 bases and J lost 4, with 15 bases in between. The CDR3 DNA is TGTGCCAGCAAGAGGGAACAGGGACCAGATACGCAGTATTTT. This translates into CASKREQGPDTQYF.

This clone appeared once. The genes are TRBV18 and TRBJ1-2; D gene ambiguous. The germline CDR1 and CDR2 sequences are KGHSH and LQKENI. V was trimmed by 3 bases and J by 4 bases, leaving 18 bases between them. The CDR3 is made up of 16 amino acids. This CDR3 reads CASSPPNSRVGYGYTF. CDR3 nucleotide sequence: TGTGCCAGCTCACCTCCTAATAGCCGCGTTGGCTATGGCTACACCTTC.

The gene calls are TRBV4-1 and TRBJ1-1; 8 nucleotides match TRBD1. The V gene end was trimmed by 1 base and the J gene end by 4 bases; junction bases not matched to a gene: 5. Germline V gives CDR1 MGHRA, CDR2 YSYEKL. The CDR3 spans 15 residues. The chain's CDR3 is CASSQGQGAGTEAFF. CDR3 in DNA: TGCGCCAGCAGCCAAGGGCAGGGGGCGGGCACTGAAGCTTTCTTT.

V is TRBV15 and J is TRBJ1-4; 9 positions agree with TRBD1. V was clipped by 1 base and J by 7 bases; unmatched bases: 4. The CDR3 loop spans 15 amino acids. Germline CDR1 LNHNV, CDR2 YYDKDF (reference sequence). The CDR3 loop is CATSRGTGEGEKLFF. The CDR3 DNA is TGTGCCACCAGCAGAGGGACAGGGGAGGGTGAAAAACTGTTTTTT.

The chain's CDR3 is CASSLGGAGRDGEQFF. The CDR3 DNA is TGTGCCAGCAGTTTAGGGGGTGCGGGACGGGACGGTGAGCAGTTCTTC. The genes are TRBV28 and TRBJ2-1; TRBD2 is a possible D gene (6 bases). The CDR3 is 16 amino acids. V was trimmed by 2 bases and J by 9 bases, leaving 20 bases between them. The germline gives CDR1 MDHEN, CDR2 SYDVKM.

The chain is built from TRBV6-5 and TRBJ2-7; the D gene is possibly TRBD1 (6 bases). The V gene's germline CDR1 is MNHEY and CDR2 SVGAGI. The CDR3 totals 12 residues. Deletions cut 6 bases from V and 6 bases from J, with 12 bases between. This CDR3 reads CASRAGAFEQYF. Here the CDR3 DNA reads TGTGCCAGCAGAGCAGGGGCGTTCGAGCAGTACTTC.

The CDR3 bases are TGCGCCAGCAGCTTGGCCTCAGGACAGTTATACGAGCAGTACGTC. Its translation is CASSLASGQLYEQYV. The chain has TRBV5-1 and TRBJ2-7; possible D gene TRBD1, 6 bases. Deletions cut 0 bases from V and 4 bases from J, with 14 bases between. CDR1 and CDR2 (germline): SGHRS, YFSETQ. The CDR3 has 15 residues.

This chain links TRBV30 with TRBJ2-3, with TRBD2 matching over 8 bases. CDR3 length: 16 residues. CDR1 and CDR2 (germline): GTSNPN, SVGIG (reference sequence). Germline trimming cut 1 base from V and 0 bases from J; bases unmatched to any gene: 6. In DNA form, the CDR3 reads TGTGCCTGGAGTGCTCTGCGGGGGGACAGCACAGATACGCAGTATTTT. This sequence encodes CAWSALRGDSTDTQYF.

This chain uses TRBV2 with TRBJ1-2, with a tentative D call TRBD1 (5 bases). Germline CDR1 and CDR2: SNHLY and FYNNEI. With 4 bases removed from V and 5 bases from J, the gap between germline ends came to 11 bases. The CDR3 has 13 residues. Written as DNA, the CDR3 is TGTGCCAGCAGTGCCCGGGACTTTTATGGCTACACCTTC. Translating it yields CASSARDFYGYTF.

The V gene is TRBV30, the J gene TRBJ2-5; no reliable D call. Germline V CDR1 and CDR2: GTSNPN, SVGIG (reference sequence). V was cut by 0 bases and J by 14 bases, with 13 bases left in between. The CDR3 is 11 amino acids. CDR3 nucleotide sequence: TGTGCCTGGAGTGTAAAAGCGCACGCTTACTTC. Protein: CAWSVKAHAYF.

The rearrangement joins TRBV19 to TRBJ1-3; 7 nucleotides match TRBD1. CDR3 length equals 20 residues. The junction had 19 bases not matched to a gene; V was cut back by 5 bases and J by 0 bases. Germline CDR1 and CDR2: LNHDA and SQIVND (reference sequence). CDR3 nucleotide sequence: TGTGCCAGTAGTCCCAACACACTCGCGGGACAGTCTTTCTCTGGAAACACCATATATTTT. Its translation: CASSPNTLAGQSFSGNTIYF.

J is TRBJ1-1 and V is TRBV23-1; 7 bases match TRBD1. TRBV23-1 carries the ORF label, with uncertain function. CDR3 length: 15 residues. With 3 bases clipped from V and 0 bases from J, the junction kept 4 bases outside the gene matches. CDR3 protein: CASSHLDRVNTEAFF. CDR3 sequence (DNA): TGCGCCAGCAGTCATCTTGACAGGGTGAACACTGAAGCTTTCTTT.

The chain employs TRBV11-3 and TRBJ2-7, with 9 bases identical to TRBD1. The trim removed 1 base at V and 4 bases at J, leaving 2 bases unmatched. Germline CDR1 and CDR2: SGHNT and YENEEA. The length of the CDR3 is 14 residues. The CDR3 is CASSLGQGGYEQYF. CDR3 nucleotides: TGTGCCAGCAGCTTAGGACAGGGGGGTTACGAGCAGTACTTC. Combining the CDR3 with reference TRBV11-3 and TRBJ2-7 gives the whole variable domain EAGVVQSPRYKIIEKKQPVAFWCNPISGHNTLYWYLQNLGQGPELLIRYENEEAVDDSQLPKDRFSAERLKGVDSTLKIQPAELGDSAVYLCASSLGQGGYEQYFGPGTRLTVT.

This sequence joins TRBV19 and TRBJ1-4, with D maybe TRBD1 (5 bases). CDR1 and CDR2 (germline): LNHDA, SQIVND (reference sequence). This CDR3 spans 14 amino acids. V was pared by 6 bases and J by 8 bases, with 16 bases between. The CDR3 DNA sequence: TGTGCCAGTAGCAGACTTGGGGGGACGGAAAAACTGTTTTTT. It codes for CASSRLGGTEKLFF.

The chain links TRBV29-1 to TRBJ1-1; 7 nucleotides agree with TRBD1. J was trimmed by 1 base and V by 5 bases; bases with no gene match: 7. CDR3 length: 14 amino acids. The germline V gene has CDR1 SQVTM and CDR2 ANQGSEA. Written as DNA, the CDR3 is TGCAGCGTTTCAACAGGGGCGCCGAACACTGAAGCTTTCTTT. This codes for CSVSTGAPNTEAFF.

The V and J genes are TRBV5-1 and TRBJ1-2; the match to TRBD1 covers 7 bases. This CDR3 is built from 17 residues. The V gene's germline CDR1 is SGHRS and CDR2 YFSETQ. J gave up 4 bases and V 2 bases, and 14 bases lay outside the gene matches. Written as DNA, the CDR3 is TGCGCCAGCAGCTTTTACGGATGGCAGGGGGGAAGCTATGGCTACACCTTC. As protein: CASSFYGWQGGSYGYTF.

This rearrangement joins TRBV13 to TRBJ2-3; 9 nucleotides align to TRBD1. This CDR3 spans 15 amino acids. Per the germline V gene, CDR1 is PRHDT and CDR2 is FYEKMQ (reference sequence). Germline trimming cut 2 bases from V and 6 bases from J; bases unmatched to any gene: 6. CDR3 sequence reads: CASSLWGQGGDTQYF. In DNA, the CDR3 is TGTGCCAGCAGCTTATGGGGACAGGGAGGGGATACGCAGTATTTT.

This rearrangement joins TRBV5-4 to TRBJ2-7; 8 bases match TRBD1. The ends lost 4 bases at V and 3 bases at J; junction bases unmatched: 18. Germline values: CDR1 SGHNT, CDR2 YYREEE (reference sequence). This CDR3 spans 18 amino acids. CDR3 nucleotides: TGTGCCAGCAGCAGCCCCGCCACAGGGGGACCGACGAACTACGAGCAGTACTTC. It encodes CASSSPATGGPTNYEQYF.

CDR3 residues: CASSLALAGSSGYEQYF. The CDR3 nucleotides read TGCGCCAGCAGCTTGGCTCTAGCGGGTTCCTCAGGCTACGAGCAGTACTTC. The chain carries TRBV5-1 and TRBJ2-7, with 8 nucleotides matching TRBD2. CDR3 length: 17 amino acids. The V segment lost 0 bases and the J segment 3 bases; nucleotides outside the gene matches: 11. The germline V gene encodes CDR1 SGHRS and CDR2 YFSETQ.

V usage is TRBV7-2 and J usage is TRBJ2-7; TRBD1 matches 7 bases. The trim removed 0 bases at V and 10 bases at J, leaving 6 bases unmatched. The V gene's germline CDR1 is SGHTA and CDR2 FQGNSA. The CDR3 sequence is 13 residues long. The CDR3 sequence: CASSLASTGHQYF. CDR3 DNA: TGTGCCAGCAGCTTAGCTTCGACAGGGCATCAGTACTTC.

CDR3 nucleotides: TGTGCCATCAGTGGGAGGGCGGATCAGCCCCAGCATTTT. Its protein is CAISGRADQPQHF. The V and J genes are TRBV10-3 and TRBJ1-5; D unresolved. The CDR3 has 13 residues. V lost 4 bases, J lost 5 bases, and 9 bases lay in between. Per the germline V gene, CDR1 is ENHRY and CDR2 is SYGVKD.

This chain connects TRBV24-1 to TRBJ2-1; 12 bases align to TRBD2. With 4 bases clipped from V and 4 bases from J, the junction kept 4 bases outside the gene matches. CDR1 KGHDR and CDR2 SFDVKD come from the germline V gene. The CDR3 sequence is 16 residues long. The CDR3 region is CATSDSTSGGYNEQFF. The CDR3 bases are TGTGCCACCAGTGACTCGACTAGCGGGGGTTACAATGAGCAGTTCTTC.

This chain uses TRBV3-1 (or the pseudogene TRBV3-2) with TRBJ2-3; D gene unclear. The CDR3 consists of 12 residues. Trimming stripped 5 bases from V and 2 bases from J, with 5 bases between. CDR1 LGHDT and CDR2 YNNKEL come from the germline V gene (reference sequence). The CDR3 DNA sequence: TGTGCCAGCAGCTCGTACACAGATACGCAGTATTTT. It is translated as CASSSYTDTQYF.

This chain joins TRBV27 and TRBJ1-3; D uncertain. The CDR3 runs to 14 residues. CDR1 is MNHEY, CDR2 SMNVEV, per germline (reference sequence). V was trimmed by 3 bases and J by 0 bases, leaving 6 bases between them. The CDR3 bases are TGTGCCAGCAGTTTGAGAATCTCTGGAAACACCATATATTTT. Encoded protein: CASSLRISGNTIYF.

With respect to this clone: Other nucleotide sequences in the sample specify the same CDR3. The V call is TRBV24-1, the J call TRBJ1-5, with 9 bases that match TRBD1. Germline V CDR1 and CDR2: KGHDR, SFDVKD. The V gene end was trimmed by 4 bases and the J gene end by 1 base; junction bases not matched to a gene: 4. The CDR3 contains 16 residues. The CDR3 nucleotides read TGTGCCACCAGTGACCCCGGGACAGGGAGCAATCAGCCCCAGCATTTT. It yields the protein CATSDPGTGSNQPQHF.

The chain is built from TRBV4-1 and TRBJ1-2; the D is unclear. The germline gives CDR1 MGHRA, CDR2 YSYEKL. This CDR3 region has 14 residues. V lost 7 bases, J lost 1 base, and 13 bases lay in between. The CDR3: CASTPWPINYGYTF. The CDR3 coding sequence is TGCGCCAGCACCCCATGGCCCATTAACTATGGCTACACCTTC.